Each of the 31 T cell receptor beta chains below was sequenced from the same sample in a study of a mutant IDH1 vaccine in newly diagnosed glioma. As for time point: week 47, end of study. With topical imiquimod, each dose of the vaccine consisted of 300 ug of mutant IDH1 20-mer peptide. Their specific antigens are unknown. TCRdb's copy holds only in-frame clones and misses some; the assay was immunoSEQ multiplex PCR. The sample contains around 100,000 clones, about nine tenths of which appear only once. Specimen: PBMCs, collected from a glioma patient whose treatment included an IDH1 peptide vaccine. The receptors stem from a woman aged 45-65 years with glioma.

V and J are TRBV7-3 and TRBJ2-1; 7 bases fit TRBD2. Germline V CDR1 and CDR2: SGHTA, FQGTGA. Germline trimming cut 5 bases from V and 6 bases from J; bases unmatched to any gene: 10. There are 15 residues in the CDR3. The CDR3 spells CASSLLGGRSNEQFF. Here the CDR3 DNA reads TGTGCCAGCAGCCTCCTGGGAGGGCGCTCCAATGAGCAGTTCTTC.

The CDR3 protein is CASGTGQGRADTQYF. In nucleotides, the CDR3 is TGCGCCAGCGGAACGGGACAGGGGCGGGCTGATACGCAGTATTTT. The gene calls are TRBV10-2 and TRBJ2-3, with 10 bases identical to TRBD1. Trimming at V came to 8 bases and at J to 6 bases, leaving 11 bases not matched to a gene. In germline, CDR1 is WSHSY, CDR2 SAAADI. This CDR3 spans 15 amino acids.

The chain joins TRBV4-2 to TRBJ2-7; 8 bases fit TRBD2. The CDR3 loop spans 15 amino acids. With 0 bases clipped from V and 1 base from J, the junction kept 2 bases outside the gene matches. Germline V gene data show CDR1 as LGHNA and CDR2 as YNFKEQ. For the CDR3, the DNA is TGTGCCAGCAGCCAAGAAACGGGAGGGTCCTACGAGCAGTACTTC. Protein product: CASSQETGGSYEQYF.

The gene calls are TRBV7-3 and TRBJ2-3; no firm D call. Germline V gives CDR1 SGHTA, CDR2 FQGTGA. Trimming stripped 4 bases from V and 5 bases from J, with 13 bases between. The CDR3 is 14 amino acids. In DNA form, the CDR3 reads TGTGCCAGCAGCTCCTGGCCCTATGAAGATACGCAGTATTTT. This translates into CASSSWPYEDTQYF.

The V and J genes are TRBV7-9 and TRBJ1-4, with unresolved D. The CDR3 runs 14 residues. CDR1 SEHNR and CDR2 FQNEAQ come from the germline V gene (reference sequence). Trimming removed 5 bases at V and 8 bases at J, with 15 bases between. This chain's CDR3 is CASSQLAEEEKLFF. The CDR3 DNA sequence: TGTGCCAGCAGCCAGTTGGCAGAGGAGGAAAAACTGTTTTTT. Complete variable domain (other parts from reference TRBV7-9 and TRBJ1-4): DTGVSQNPRHKITKRGQNVTFRCDPISEHNRLYWYRQTLGQGPEFLTYFQNEAQLEKSRLLSDRFSAERPKGSFSTLEIQRTEQGDSAMYLCASSQLAEEEKLFFGSGTQLSVL.

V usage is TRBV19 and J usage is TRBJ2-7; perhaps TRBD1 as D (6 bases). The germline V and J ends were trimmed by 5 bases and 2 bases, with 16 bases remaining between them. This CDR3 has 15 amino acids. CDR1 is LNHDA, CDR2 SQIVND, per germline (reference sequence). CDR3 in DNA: TGTGCCAGTAGTGTGGGACAAGTGGCTGCCTACGAGCAGTACTTC. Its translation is CASSVGQVAAYEQYF.

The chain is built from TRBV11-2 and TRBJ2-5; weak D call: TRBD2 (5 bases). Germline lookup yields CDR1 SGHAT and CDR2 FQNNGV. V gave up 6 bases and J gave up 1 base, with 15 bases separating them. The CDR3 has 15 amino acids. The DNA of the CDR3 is TGTGCCAGCAGTTACCGTTTAGCGCCCCAAGAGACCCAGTACTTC. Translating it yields CASSYRLAPQETQYF. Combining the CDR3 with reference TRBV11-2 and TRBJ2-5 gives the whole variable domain EAGVAQSPRYKIIEKRQSVAFWCNPISGHATLYWYQQILGQGPKLLIQFQNNGVVDDSQLPKDRFSAERLKGVDSTLKIQPAKLEDSAVYLCASSYRLAPQETQYFGPGTRLLVL.

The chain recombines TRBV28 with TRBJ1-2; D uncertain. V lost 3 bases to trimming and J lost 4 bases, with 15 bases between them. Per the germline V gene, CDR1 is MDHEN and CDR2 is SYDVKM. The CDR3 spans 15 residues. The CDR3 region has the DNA TGTGCCAGCAGTTTGACCAGGATTCCCCTCTATGGCTACACCTTC. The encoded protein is CASSLTRIPLYGYTF.

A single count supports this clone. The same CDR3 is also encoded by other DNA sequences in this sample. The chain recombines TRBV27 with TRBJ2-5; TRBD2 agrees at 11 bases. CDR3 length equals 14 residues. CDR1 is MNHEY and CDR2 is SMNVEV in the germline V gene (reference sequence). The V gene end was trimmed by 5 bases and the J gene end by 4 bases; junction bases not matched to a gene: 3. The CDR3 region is CASSLGLAGETQYF. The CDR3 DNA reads TGTGCCAGCAGTCTAGGACTAGCGGGAGAGACCCAGTACTTC.

The CDR3, as DNA: TGTGCCAGCAGTCCACAGGGGGTAGAGTATGGCTACACCTTC. Translated: CASSPQGVEYGYTF. The chain is built from TRBV27 and TRBJ1-2; 8 positions agree with TRBD1. The CDR3 totals 14 residues. Germline assignment: CDR1 MNHEY and CDR2 SMNVEV (reference sequence). With V trimmed by 5 bases and J by 5 bases, 7 bases remained unmatched.

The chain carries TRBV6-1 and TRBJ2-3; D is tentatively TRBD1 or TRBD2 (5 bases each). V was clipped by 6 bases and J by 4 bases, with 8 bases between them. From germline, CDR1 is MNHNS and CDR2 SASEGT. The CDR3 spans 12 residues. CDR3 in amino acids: CASRVGADTQYF. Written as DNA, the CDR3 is TGTGCCAGCAGGGTGGGGGCAGATACGCAGTATTTT.

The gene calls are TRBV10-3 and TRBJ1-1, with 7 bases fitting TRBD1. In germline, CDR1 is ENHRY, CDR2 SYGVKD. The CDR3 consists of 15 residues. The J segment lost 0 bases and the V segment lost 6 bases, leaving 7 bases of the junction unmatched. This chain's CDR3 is CAISPEDRVNTEAFF. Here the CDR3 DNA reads TGTGCCATCAGCCCGGAAGACAGGGTGAACACTGAAGCTTTCTTT.

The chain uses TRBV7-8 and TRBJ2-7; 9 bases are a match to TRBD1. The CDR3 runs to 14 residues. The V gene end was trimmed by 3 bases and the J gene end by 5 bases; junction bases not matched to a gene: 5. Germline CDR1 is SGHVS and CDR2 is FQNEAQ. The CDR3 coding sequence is TGTGCCAGCAGCTTTGGGACAGGGCTCCACGAGCAGTACTTC. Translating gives CASSFGTGLHEQYF. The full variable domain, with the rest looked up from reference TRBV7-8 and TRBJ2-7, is GAGVSQSPRYKVAKRGQDVALRCDPISGHVSLFWYQQALGQGPEFLTYFQNEAQLDKSGLPSDRFFAERPEGSVSTLKIQRTQQEDSAVYLCASSFGTGLHEQYFGPGTRLTVT.

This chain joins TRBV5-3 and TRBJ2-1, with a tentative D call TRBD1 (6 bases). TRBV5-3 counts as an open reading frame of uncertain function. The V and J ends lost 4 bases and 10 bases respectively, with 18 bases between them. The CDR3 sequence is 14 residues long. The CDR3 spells CARSPGSGALEQFF. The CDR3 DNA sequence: TGTGCCAGAAGCCCGGGGTCAGGGGCTCTGGAGCAGTTCTTC.

In DNA form, the CDR3 reads TGTGCCATCAGCCTACAGGGGTCCGATTCACCCCTCCACTTT. Protein sequence: CAISLQGSDSPLHF. This chain connects TRBV10-3 to TRBJ1-6; 7 positions agree with TRBD1. CDR3 length: 14 amino acids. Per germline, CDR1 ENHRY and CDR2 SYGVKD. After removal of 6 bases from V and 8 bases from J, the junction contained 7 bases not matched to a gene.

CDR3 sequence: CASSLAGQGGATNEKLFF. The CDR3 bases are TGCGCCAGCAGCTTGGCCGGGCAGGGGGGAGCAACTAATGAAAAACTGTTTTTT. V usage is TRBV5-1 and J usage is TRBJ1-4, with 7 positions matching TRBD1. This CDR3 is built from 18 residues. V was clipped by 0 bases and J by 0 bases; unmatched bases: 8. In germline, CDR1 is SGHRS, CDR2 YFSETQ.

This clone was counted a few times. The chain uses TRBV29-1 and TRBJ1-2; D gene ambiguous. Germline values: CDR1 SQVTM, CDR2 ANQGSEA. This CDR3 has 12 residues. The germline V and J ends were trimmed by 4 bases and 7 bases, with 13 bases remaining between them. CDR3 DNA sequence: TGCAGCGTTGGCCATCCTCTCTCTGGCTACACCTTC. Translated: CSVGHPLSGYTF.

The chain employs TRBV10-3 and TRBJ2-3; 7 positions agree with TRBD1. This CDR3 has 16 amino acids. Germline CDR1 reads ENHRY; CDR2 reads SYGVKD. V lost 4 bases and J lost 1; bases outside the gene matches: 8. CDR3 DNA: TGTGCCATCAGTGCTCCCGGACAGGCTGGCACAGATACGCAGTATTTT. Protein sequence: CAISAPGQAGTDTQYF.

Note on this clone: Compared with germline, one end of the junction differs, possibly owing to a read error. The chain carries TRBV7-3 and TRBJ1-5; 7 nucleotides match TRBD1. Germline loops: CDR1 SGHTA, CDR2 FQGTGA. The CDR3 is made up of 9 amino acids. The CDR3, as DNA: TGTGCCAGCAGTTCGGGACAGAATTTT. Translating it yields CASSSGQNF.

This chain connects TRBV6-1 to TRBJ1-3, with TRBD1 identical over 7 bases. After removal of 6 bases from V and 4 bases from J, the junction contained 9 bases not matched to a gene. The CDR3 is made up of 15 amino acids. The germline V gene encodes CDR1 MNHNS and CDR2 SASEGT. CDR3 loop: CASSRQGAEGNTIYF. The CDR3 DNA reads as TGTGCCAGCAGCCGACAGGGCGCGGAGGGAAACACCATATATTTT.

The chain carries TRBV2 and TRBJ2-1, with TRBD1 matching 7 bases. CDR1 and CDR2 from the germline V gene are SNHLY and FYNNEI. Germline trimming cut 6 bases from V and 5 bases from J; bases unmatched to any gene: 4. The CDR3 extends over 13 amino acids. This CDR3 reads CASRRGQDNEQFF. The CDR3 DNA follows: TGTGCCAGCAGGAGGGGGCAGGACAATGAGCAGTTCTTC.

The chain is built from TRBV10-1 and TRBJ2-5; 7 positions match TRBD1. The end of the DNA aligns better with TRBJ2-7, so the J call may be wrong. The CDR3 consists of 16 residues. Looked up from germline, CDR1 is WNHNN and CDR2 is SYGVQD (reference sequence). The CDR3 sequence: CASSESLTGPIYEQYF. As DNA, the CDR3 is TGCGCCAGCAGTGAGTCCCTGACAGGGCCGATCTACGAGCAGTACTTC.

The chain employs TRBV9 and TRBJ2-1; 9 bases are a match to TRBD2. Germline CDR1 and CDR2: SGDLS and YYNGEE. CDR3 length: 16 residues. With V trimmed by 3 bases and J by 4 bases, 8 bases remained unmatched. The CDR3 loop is CASSEQGGRDYNEQFF. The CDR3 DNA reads TGTGCCAGCAGCGAGCAGGGCGGGAGGGATTACAATGAGCAGTTCTTC. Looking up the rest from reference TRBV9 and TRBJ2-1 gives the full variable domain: DSGVTQTPKHLITATGQRVTLRCSPRSGDLSVYWYQQSLDQGLQFLIQYYNGEERAKGNILERFSAQQFPDLHSELNLSSLELGDSALYFCASSEQGGRDYNEQFFGPGTRLTVL.

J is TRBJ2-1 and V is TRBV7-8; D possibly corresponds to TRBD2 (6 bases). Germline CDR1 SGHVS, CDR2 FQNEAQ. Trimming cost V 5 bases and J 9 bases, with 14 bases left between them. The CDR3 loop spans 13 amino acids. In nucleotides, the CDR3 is TGTGCCAGCAGCGCGAGACTAGTCCCTGAGCAGTTCTTC. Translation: CASSARLVPEQFF.

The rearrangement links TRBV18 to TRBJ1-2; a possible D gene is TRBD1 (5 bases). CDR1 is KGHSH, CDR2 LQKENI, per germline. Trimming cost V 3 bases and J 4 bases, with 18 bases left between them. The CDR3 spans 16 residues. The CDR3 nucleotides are TGTGCCAGCTCACCTAACAGAGTGACAGCTCTCTATGGCTACACCTTC. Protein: CASSPNRVTALYGYTF.

The chain's CDR3 is CASYSVPTGELFF. CDR3 nucleotide sequence: TGTGCCTCTTACAGCGTCCCCACCGGGGAGCTGTTTTTT. The chain couples TRBV10-3 to TRBJ2-2; no clear D. The CDR3 extends over 13 amino acids. In germline, CDR1 is ENHRY, CDR2 SYGVKD. The V and J ends lost 11 bases and 4 bases respectively, with 14 bases between them.

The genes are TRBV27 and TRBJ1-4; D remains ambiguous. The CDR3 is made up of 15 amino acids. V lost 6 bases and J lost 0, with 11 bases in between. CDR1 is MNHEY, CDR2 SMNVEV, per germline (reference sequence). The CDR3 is CASRPTSATNEKLFF. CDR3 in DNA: TGTGCCAGCAGGCCTACTAGTGCAACTAATGAAAAACTGTTTTTT.

This CDR3 is CASSYWTVLGWDEQYF. The CDR3 DNA sequence: TGTGCCAGCAGCTATTGGACTGTCCTTGGCTGGGACGAGCAGTACTTC. The rearrangement joins TRBV5-4 to TRBJ2-7; D is perhaps TRBD2 (5 bases). The CDR3 length is 16 residues. V lost 3 bases to trimming and J lost 5 bases, with 21 bases between them. Germline loops: CDR1 SGHNT, CDR2 YYREEE (reference sequence).

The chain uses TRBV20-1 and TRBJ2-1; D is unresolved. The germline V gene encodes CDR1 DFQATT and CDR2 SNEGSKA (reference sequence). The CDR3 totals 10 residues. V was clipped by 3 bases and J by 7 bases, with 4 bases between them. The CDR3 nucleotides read TGCAGTGCTAGTGCAAATGAGCAGTTCTTC. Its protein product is CSASANEQFF.

The CDR3 DNA is TGTGCCAGCAGGATAGAGCGGTACAATGAGCAGTTCTTC. This gives the protein CASRIERYNEQFF. V is TRBV11-2 and J is TRBJ2-1; D might be TRBD2 (5 bases). The germline CDR1 and CDR2 sequences are SGHAT and FQNNGV. CDR3 length: 13 residues. Deletions cut 6 bases from V and 4 bases from J, with 10 bases between. The full variable domain, with the rest looked up from reference TRBV11-2 and TRBJ2-1, is EAGVAQSPRYKIIEKRQSVAFWCNPISGHATLYWYQQILGQGPKLLIQFQNNGVVDDSQLPKDRFSAERLKGVDSTLKIQPAKLEDSAVYLCASRIERYNEQFFGPGTRLTVL.

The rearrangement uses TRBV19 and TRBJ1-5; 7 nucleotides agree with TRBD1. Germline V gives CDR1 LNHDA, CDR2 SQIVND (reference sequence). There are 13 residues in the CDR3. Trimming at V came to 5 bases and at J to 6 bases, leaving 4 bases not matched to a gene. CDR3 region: CASSPDRIQPQHF. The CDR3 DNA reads TGTGCCAGTAGTCCGGACAGGATTCAGCCCCAGCATTTT.